These 4 T cell receptor beta chains came from one sample sequenced in a study of cytomegalovirus exposure and HLA in healthy donors. Use of 60 Vbeta and 13 Jbeta primers characterized the PCR. Clones were read by immunoSEQ multiplex PCR, and TCRdb kept only the in-frame ones, dropping some. The sample contains about 160,000 clones, approximately 80% of which appear only once. Sequencing was performed on PBMCs. Source of these receptors: a woman between 45 and 65 years old in good health and CMV-seronegative.

The chain combines TRBV28 with TRBJ2-7; D remains ambiguous. Looked up from germline, CDR1 is MDHEN and CDR2 is SYDVKM. The CDR3 runs to 15 residues. Trimming took 6 bases from V and 2 from J, leaving 17 bases between them. CDR3 amino acids: CASRKRDWFAYEQYF. DNA for the CDR3: TGTGCCAGCAGAAAACGCGATTGGTTCGCCTACGAGCAGTACTTC.

The rearrangement links TRBV28 to TRBJ2-7, with D possibly TRBD1 on 5 matching bases. Germline V gene data show CDR1 as MDHEN and CDR2 as SYDVKM. The CDR3 extends over 12 amino acids. V dropped 6 bases and J dropped 3 bases, with 9 bases sitting between them. The CDR3: CASSTDSYEQYF. CDR3 in DNA: TGTGCCAGCAGCACTGACAGCTACGAGCAGTACTTC.

The chain employs TRBV2 and TRBJ1-3, with 9 bases aligning to TRBD1. The CDR3 runs 14 residues. Germline trimming cut 4 bases from V and 2 bases from J; bases unmatched to any gene: 0. Germline CDR1 is SNHLY and CDR2 is FYNNEI. In DNA, the CDR3 is TGTGCCAGCAGTGGACAGGGGGCTGGAAACACCATATATTTT. Translated: CASSGQGAGNTIYF.

The V gene is TRBV28, the J gene TRBJ1-5; 7 bases are shared with TRBD1. The CDR3 is made up of 15 amino acids. The trim removed 6 bases at V and 2 bases at J, leaving 7 bases unmatched. Germline lookup yields CDR1 MDHEN and CDR2 SYDVKM. The CDR3 nucleotides are TGTGCCAGCAGCCGTACAGGGGCCGGCAATCAGCCCCAGCATTTT. It codes for CASSRTGAGNQPQHF.